One and the same sample provided the 14 T cell receptor beta chains below, sequenced in a study of OX40 agonist ivuxolimab in advanced cancers. Produced via immunoSEQ multiplex PCR; TCRdb's table is partial and in-frame only. Among 9,000 to 13,000 clones listed, more than 70% were seen once. The source was CD4+ or CD8+ T cells sorted from blood, collected in a trial of the OX40 agonist ivuxolimab. The receptors were gathered from an adult with an advanced solid tumor such as melanoma, head and neck, liver or kidney cancer.

The chain employs TRBV6-6 and TRBJ1-1; a possible D gene is TRBD1 (5 bases). Germline V lookup: CDR1 MNHNY, CDR2 SVGAGI (reference sequence). The CDR3 extends over 13 amino acids. The ends were cut back, 5 bases at V and 1 base at J, with 8 bases in the middle. This chain's CDR3 is CASSTGENTEAFF. The CDR3 nucleotides read TGTGCCAGCAGTACGGGGGAGAACACTGAAGCTTTCTTT.

J is TRBJ1-2 and V is TRBV6-5; D perhaps matches TRBD1 (5 bases). Germline CDR1 and CDR2: MNHEY and SVGAGI. The ends were cut back, 2 bases at V and 5 bases at J, with 15 bases in the middle. This CDR3 spans 15 amino acids. The CDR3, as DNA: TGTGCCAGCAGTTACCAGGGCGGAGCAAGTTATGGCTACACCTTC. This codes for CASSYQGGASYGYTF.

The sample holds a few counts of this clone. The same CDR3 is also encoded by other DNA sequences in this sample. The V call is TRBV5-5, the J call TRBJ1-1; D remains unclear. Trimming removed 0 bases at V and 3 bases at J, with 3 bases between. This CDR3 is 12 amino acids long. Per the germline V gene, CDR1 is SGHKS and CDR2 is YYEKEE (reference sequence). Here the CDR3 reads CASSLVDTEAFF. The CDR3 DNA reads as TGTGCCAGCAGCTTGGTCGACACTGAAGCTTTCTTT.

This chain joins TRBV11-2 and TRBJ2-7; TRBD2 agrees at 15 bases. Germline CDR1 and CDR2: SGHAT and FQNNGV. Trimming at V came to 4 bases and at J to 7 bases, leaving 5 bases not matched to a gene. This CDR3 is built from 15 residues. CDR3 protein: CASSWTSGGAQEQYF. The DNA of the CDR3 is TGTGCCAGCAGCTGGACTAGCGGGGGGGCTCAAGAGCAGTACTTC.

CDR3 protein: CASSGLGGGPQETQYF. For the CDR3, the DNA is TGTGCCAGCAGCGGATTAGGGGGGGGCCCCCAAGAGACCCAGTACTTC. V is TRBV9 and J is TRBJ2-5; D is perhaps TRBD2 (7 bases). V dropped 3 bases and J dropped 1 base, with 16 bases sitting between them. The CDR3 covers 16 residues. The germline V gene has CDR1 SGDLS and CDR2 YYNGEE.

The chain recombines TRBV7-8 with TRBJ2-7; 7 bases are a match to TRBD1. The CDR3 runs 15 residues. Losses at the gene ends were 1 base for V and 6 bases for J; bases not matched to a gene: 9. Germline lookup yields CDR1 SGHVS and CDR2 FQNEAQ. This CDR3 reads CASSLEEQGLGEQYF. The DNA of the CDR3 is TGTGCCAGCAGCTTAGAAGAACAGGGGCTCGGCGAGCAGTACTTC.

This rearrangement joins TRBV2 to TRBJ1-1, with D maybe TRBD1 (5 bases). V lost 1 base and J lost 4, with 19 bases in between. The CDR3 consists of 17 residues. Looked up from germline, CDR1 is SNHLY and CDR2 is FYNNEI. The CDR3 nucleotides are TGTGCCAGCAGTGAAGAGGGGTCCCCGCGTGATGGCACTGAAGCTTTCTTT. This translates into CASSEEGSPRDGTEAFF.

The V call is TRBV10-3, the J call TRBJ2-1; 8 positions match TRBD2. The CDR3 runs 14 residues. Unmatched junction bases numbered 7, after V lost 5 bases and J lost 7 bases. Germline-derived CDR1 and CDR2 are ENHRY and SYGVKD. Here the CDR3 reads CAISPGLGRNEQFF. Written as DNA, the CDR3 is TGTGCCATCAGTCCGGGACTAGGGAGGAATGAGCAGTTCTTC.

The rearrangement uses TRBV15 and TRBJ2-5; D is unresolved. Between the trimmed V and J ends, which lost 5 bases and 2 bases, there was a span of 12 bases. CDR1 and CDR2 (germline): LNHNV, YYDKDF (reference sequence). The CDR3 contains 14 residues. In DNA, the CDR3 is TGTGCCACCAGCCGCTTGGACGGTCAAGAGACCCAGTACTTC. Protein product: CATSRLDGQETQYF.

This sequence joins TRBV7-2 and TRBJ2-7, with 11 nucleotides matching TRBD2. CDR1 and CDR2 (germline): SGHTA, FQGNSA. CDR3 length: 14 residues. V dropped 5 bases and J dropped 2; count of bases not matched to a gene: 2. The CDR3 protein is CASSISGRAYEQYF. DNA of the CDR3: TGTGCCAGCAGCATTAGCGGGAGGGCCTACGAGCAGTACTTC. The variable domain in full, with the rest retrieved from reference TRBV7-2 and TRBJ2-7, is GAGVSQSPSNKVTEKGKDVELRCDPISGHTALYWYRQSLGQGLEFLIYFQGNSAPDKSGLPSDRFSAERTGGSVSTLTIQRTQQEDSAVYLCASSISGRAYEQYFGPGTRLTVT.

This chain joins TRBV6-1 and TRBJ1-1, with unresolved D. The CDR3 runs to 11 residues. V was pared by 8 bases and J by 5 bases, with 9 bases between. Germline V lookup: CDR1 MNHNS, CDR2 SASEGT. This CDR3 is CASGWSTEAFF. The CDR3 DNA reads TGTGCCAGCGGTTGGAGTACTGAAGCTTTCTTT.

J is TRBJ1-4 and V is TRBV6-1; 7 bases match TRBD1. The CDR3 has 15 residues. Germline V CDR1 and CDR2: MNHNS, SASEGT. Losses at the gene ends were 6 bases for V and 7 bases for J; bases not matched to a gene: 11. The CDR3, as DNA: TGTGCCAGCAGCACCCGAAGAGGGGGCTTTGAAAAACTGTTTTTT. This encodes CASSTRRGGFEKLFF.

V gene TRBV9 combines with J gene TRBJ2-1, with TRBD1 matching 7 bases. CDR1 is SGDLS, CDR2 YYNGEE, per germline. The CDR3 contains 15 residues. The J segment lost 3 bases and the V segment lost 3 bases, leaving 6 bases of the junction unmatched. CDR3 sequence (DNA): TGTGCCAGCAGCGAGGGGGCAGACCACTACAATGAGCAGTTCTTC. It codes for CASSEGADHYNEQFF.

The chain employs TRBV6-6 and TRBJ2-7, with D unresolved. The germline V gene has CDR1 MNHNY and CDR2 SVGAGI (reference sequence). V gave up 1 base and J gave up 7 bases, with 8 bases separating them. The CDR3 consists of 12 residues. CDR3 amino acids: CASSYYSREQYF. In DNA, the CDR3 is TGTGCCAGCAGTTACTACTCTCGGGAGCAGTACTTC.